This T cell receptor beta chain was sequenced for a study of blood T cell repertoires in COVID-19 (dated by TCRdb to the early 2020s). Looking at the study overall: Samples covering the acute and convalescent phases of COVID-19 were provided by collaborators in the United States, Italy and Spain. The prospective study material was composed of cDNA or gDNA derived from T cells, B-cell-depleted T cells, or PBMCs. Deeply sampled blood TCRbeta repertoires from subjects exposed to, actively infected with, or recovered from COVID-19 were included in the dataset. The repertoires were released in a freely available public database meant as a resource for research on the immune response to SARS-CoV-2. Samples were obtained from the ongoing ImmuneRACE study (first 160 participants) and from over 1,000 subjects provided by 6 global collaborators. Sample metadata almost always included a de-identified subject ID, COVID-19 status, age in years and sex. Where available, HLA class I and class II types were taken from metadata supplied by the sample provider and were not determined by assay-based typing. What the research found in general, with its limitations: How much clinical and demographic metadata was included differed by source and by participant, and the metadata was provided uncurated.

The CDR3 numbers 15 residues from cysteine through phenylalanine. Kept here is only the CDR3 DNA, which spans 45 bases and is read in frame from base 1. Looking up the germline V gene (reference sequence) yields CDR1 SSHAT and CDR2 FNYEAQ. The collaborating institutions used their own protocols to collect whole blood in K2EDTA tubes. For TCRbeta analysis, collaborator samples were shipped as frozen whole blood, as isolated PBMCs, or as DNA extracted from either sample type. Concerning this clone: Its recognized antigen is unknown. Compared with germline, one end of the junction differs, possibly owing to a read error.

The immunoSEQ Assay, a bias-controlled multiplex PCR, was used to amplify TCRbeta CDR3 regions from genomic DNA. As for how the authors treated the data: The number of nucleated cells in each sample was estimated by amplification of reference gene primers within the assay. To quantify the absolute abundance of each unique TCRbeta CDR3 rearrangement, sequence reads were collapsed and filtered. For each sample, productive Simpson clonality was calculated as the square root of Simpson's diversity index across productive rearrangements. The immuneACCESS repertoire file appears here via TCRdb, limited to in-frame rearrangements. These files lack a portion of the clones; in checked studies, under half of the deficit traces to unresolved V genes, and the cause of the others is not known. The DNA was the basis for D and trimming; V, J and clone size are from that table. The sample table contains approximately 220,000 clones; only one count was recorded for 83% of them. The top ten hold 8.2% of the sample.

The sequenced sample was peripheral blood. The sequence was obtained from a woman between 50 and 59 years old with acute or convalescent COVID-19. Recombination connected TRBV7-7 to TRBJ2-1, and possibly TRBD2, on 6 matching bases. CDR3 protein: CASSLTRRPYNEQFF. The DNA reads as follows: TGTGCTAGCAGCTTGACTAGGAGGCCCTACAATGAGCAGTTCTTC.